This T cell receptor beta chain was captured in a study of identical twins. Concerning this clonotype: Its target is unknown.

Per germline, CDR1 SGHTA and CDR2 FQGNSA. The CDR3 covers 16 residues. Trimming cost V 5 bases and J 6 bases; bases outside gene matches: 11. In every case, the donor was a healthy Caucasian. Findings and caveats of the study: Analyses based on zero insertions could be partly confounded by invariant MAIT and iNKT cells. High-abundance cord blood beta clonotypes had fewer insertions; memory repertoires showed none.

Through template switching, a universal primer site was introduced, and the cDNA contained unique molecular identifiers. TCRdb ran MiXCR on the 5' RACE reads and lists one entry per CDR3 protein. The sample carries roughly 230,000 distinct CDR3 sequences, around 8.3% recorded once. The data also belong to a second study, concerning yellow fever vaccine responses in identical twins.

This chain connects TRBV7-2 to TRBJ2-1; 9 positions agree with TRBD1. The source material was CD8+ T cells sorted from blood. The sequence was collected from a woman aged 18-29 years in good health. CDR3 protein: CASSPSQGARGNEQFF. DNA of the CDR3: TGTGCCAGCAGCCCCTCACAGGGGGCCAGGGGCAATGAGCAGTTCTTC.